Listed here are 20 T cell receptor beta chains from one sample, sequenced in a study of blood T cell repertoires in COVID-19. Data came from immunoSEQ multiplex PCR; TCRdb stores just in-frame clones and leaves some out. The data hold 150,000 to 200,000 clones, with approximately 78% observed a single time. The material sequenced was PBMCs or T cells enriched from blood (not recorded which). The receptors derive from a woman aged 50 to 60 who had recovered from COVID-19.

Concerning this clone itself: The sample carries other DNA sequences with the same CDR3. V gene TRBV18 combines with J gene TRBJ1-1, with D uncertain. This CDR3 is built from 15 residues. The ends were cut back, 0 bases at V and 1 base at J, with 9 bases in the middle. Germline loops: CDR1 KGHSH, CDR2 LQKENI. The CDR3 DNA sequence: TGTGCCAGCTCACCACCCAGCGGAAAGAACACTGAAGCTTTCTTT. It translates to CASSPPSGKNTEAFF.

V is TRBV6-5 and J is TRBJ2-5; D gene uncertain. Trimming removed 0 bases from V and 5 bases from J, with 16 bases in between. The CDR3 length is 16 residues. The germline V gene has CDR1 MNHEY and CDR2 SVGAGI. CDR3 in DNA: TGTGCCAGCAGTTACTCGATTAGGATGGAGAAGGAGACCCAGTACTTC. Its protein product is CASSYSIRMEKETQYF.

This clone was observed a few times. The genes are TRBV21-1 and TRBJ2-2; the D call in the table, TRBD2, was not verified against the DNA. TRBV21-1 is assigned pseudogene status. This CDR3 spans 13 amino acids. CDR3 nucleotides: TGTGCCAGCAGACCGGGACTAGCAAGGGAGCTGTTTTTT. This sequence encodes CASRPGLARELFF.

The V call is TRBV9, the J call TRBJ2-2; 12 bases align to TRBD2. V dropped 4 bases and J dropped 6; count of bases not matched to a gene: 7. This CDR3 spans 16 amino acids. From germline, CDR1 is SGDLS and CDR2 YYNGEE. In DNA form, the CDR3 reads TGTGCCAGCAGCTCCCGGACTAGCGGGATCTCCGGGGAGCTGTTTTTT. Amino acids: CASSSRTSGISGELFF.

The chain employs TRBV14 and TRBJ1-4; D is unresolved. V was trimmed by 4 bases and J by 1 base, leaving 7 bases between them. Germline CDR1 SGHDN, CDR2 FVKESK. The CDR3 length is 14 residues. CDR3 region: CASSRHGTNEKLFF. The DNA of the CDR3 is TGTGCCAGCAGCCGACATGGAACTAATGAAAAACTGTTTTTT. The variable domain in full, with the rest retrieved from reference TRBV14 and TRBJ1-4, is EAGVTQFPSHSVIEKGQTVTLRCDPISGHDNLYWYRRVMGKEIKFLLHFVKESKQDESGMPNNRFLAERTGGTYSTLKVQPAELEDSGVYFCASSRHGTNEKLFFGSGTQLSVL.

This clone was counted a single time. This chain uses TRBV6-5 with TRBJ1-2, with a tentative D call TRBD1 (5 bases). There are 16 residues in the CDR3. The ends were cut back, 0 bases at V and 8 bases at J, with 19 bases in the middle. CDR1 and CDR2 from the germline V gene are MNHEY and SVGAGI. CDR3 in DNA: TGTGCCAGCAGTTACTCGACGGGGGGTCCCGGTGGCGGCTACACCTTC. Its protein product is CASSYSTGGPGGGYTF.

V is TRBV5-1 and J is TRBJ1-4, with 7 bases lining up with TRBD1. V gave up 4 bases and J gave up 7 bases; unmatched junction bases: 10. Germline V gene sequence: CDR1 SGHRS, CDR2 YFSETQ. The CDR3 extends over 15 amino acids. The CDR3 sequence is CASSIQTGLTEKLFF. The CDR3 DNA reads TGCGCCAGCAGCATACAGACAGGGTTAACTGAAAAACTGTTTTTT.

The J gene is TRBJ1-4, the V gene TRBV28, with D uncertain. V lost 5 bases and J lost 8, with 18 bases in between. Germline V lookup: CDR1 MDHEN, CDR2 SYDVKM. CDR3 size: 15 residues. For the CDR3, the DNA is TGTGCCAGCAGTGCCCCCGCGGGAGGAGAAGAAAAACTGTTTTTT. This sequence encodes CASSAPAGGEEKLFF. Together with reference TRBV28 and TRBJ1-4, the CDR3 gives the full variable domain: DVKVTQSSRYLVKRTGEKVFLECVQDMDHENMFWYRQDPGLGLRLIYFSYDVKMKEKGDIPEGYSVSREKKERFSLILESASTNQTSMYLCASSAPAGGEEKLFFGSGTQLSVL.

The V call is TRBV5-8, the J call TRBJ2-5; D is unclear. V lost 2 bases to trimming and J lost 5 bases, with 10 bases between them. The CDR3 loop spans 13 amino acids. Germline V CDR1 and CDR2: SGHTS, YDEGEE. The CDR3 loop reads CASSFSLWETQYF. CDR3 nucleotide sequence: TGTGCCAGCAGCTTTAGCTTGTGGGAGACCCAGTACTTC. Using reference TRBV5-8 and TRBJ2-5 for the parts outside the CDR3, the full variable domain is EAGVTQSPTHLIKTRGQQATLRCSPISGHTSVYWYQQALGLGLQFLLWYDEGEERNRGNFPPRFSGRQFPNYSSELNVNALELEDSALYLCASSFSLWETQYFGPGTRLLVL.

Only one count was recorded for this clone. The chain recombines TRBV27 with TRBJ2-3; TRBD1 aligns across 11 bases. V gave up 3 bases and J gave up 0 bases; unmatched junction bases: 5. Germline V gives CDR1 MNHEY, CDR2 SMNVEV (reference sequence). This CDR3 has 17 residues. CDR3 sequence: CASSFRTGGPSTDTQYF. CDR3 DNA: TGTGCCAGCAGTTTTCGGACAGGGGGCCCCAGCACAGATACGCAGTATTTT.

The chain couples TRBV6-5 to TRBJ1-5; possible D gene TRBD1, 5 bases. Per germline, CDR1 MNHEY and CDR2 SVGAGI. V lost 6 bases, J lost 1 base, and 13 bases lay in between. The CDR3 length is 15 residues. CDR3: CASRFRVGSNQPQHF. The CDR3 region has the DNA TGTGCCAGCAGATTCAGGGTCGGAAGCAATCAGCCCCAGCATTTT.

This chain joins TRBV28 and TRBJ2-7; tentative D call: TRBD2 (6 bases). The CDR3 runs to 14 residues. Germline CDR1 is MDHEN and CDR2 is SYDVKM. Deletions cut 2 bases from V and 6 bases from J, with 14 bases between. CDR3 nucleotides: TGTGCCAGCAGTTTAGGGACTCCGCGAGTCGAGCAGTACTTC. As protein: CASSLGTPRVEQYF.

This sequence joins TRBV7-3 and TRBJ2-5, with 8 bases that match TRBD1. The V and J ends lost 6 bases and 6 bases, in that order; junction bases with no gene match: 6. The CDR3 consists of 13 residues. The germline V gene has CDR1 SGHTA and CDR2 FQGTGA. Here the CDR3 reads CASSYGQGQTQYF. Written as DNA, the CDR3 is TGTGCCAGCAGTTACGGACAGGGACAGACCCAGTACTTC.

CDR3 loop: CASSEGQHLAWGEQFF. CDR3 DNA: TGCGCCAGCAGCGAGGGACAGCACCTAGCGTGGGGTGAGCAGTTCTTC. The chain is built from TRBV5-1 and TRBJ2-1, with a possible D match to TRBD1 (7 bases). The CDR3 has 16 amino acids. CDR1 SGHRS and CDR2 YFSETQ come from the germline V gene. V was shortened by 4 bases and J by 9 bases, with 23 bases between the two germline ends.

The V and J genes are TRBV4-1 and TRBJ1-5, with no clear D. Between the trimmed V and J ends, which lost 1 base and 5 bases, there was a span of 6 bases. Germline assignment: CDR1 MGHRA and CDR2 YSYEKL. The CDR3 extends over 13 amino acids. CDR3 in DNA: TGCGCCAGCAGCCAAGTTACAGATCAGCCCCAGCATTTT. This codes for CASSQVTDQPQHF.

The chain employs TRBV6-5 and TRBJ1-5; D is unresolved. Between the trimmed V and J ends, which lost 0 bases and 7 bases, there was a span of 13 bases. The length of the CDR3 is 15 residues. The germline CDR1 and CDR2 sequences are MNHEY and SVGAGI. The CDR3: CASSYSRTGQQPQHF. The DNA for the CDR3 is TGTGCCAGCAGTTACTCGAGAACGGGTCAGCAGCCCCAGCATTTT.

CDR3 residues: CASGTTGGKGNTIYF. CDR3 nucleotides: TGTGCCAGCGGAACGACAGGGGGCAAAGGAAACACCATATATTTT. The chain has TRBV27 and TRBJ1-3, with 10 positions matching TRBD1. The CDR3 totals 15 residues. Germline CDR1 and CDR2: MNHEY and SMNVEV (reference sequence). Trimming removed 8 bases from V and 4 bases from J; junction bases left unmatched: 8.

This clone was found once. V gene TRBV7-6 combines with J gene TRBJ2-1; 10 bases match TRBD2. Looked up from germline, CDR1 is SGHVS and CDR2 is FNYEAQ. Germline trimming cut 3 bases from V and 7 bases from J; bases unmatched to any gene: 9. This CDR3 contains 16 residues. In nucleotides, the CDR3 is TGTGCCAGCAGCTTCCCACTAGCGGGAAGGAGTAATGAGCAGTTCTTC. This gives the protein CASSFPLAGRSNEQFF.

The chain links TRBV5-6 to TRBJ1-4; 8 nucleotides agree with TRBD1. CDR3 length: 16 amino acids. The germline V gene encodes CDR1 SGHDT and CDR2 YYEEEE. V dropped 5 bases and J dropped 0; count of bases not matched to a gene: 6. CDR3 sequence reads: CASSGQGAATNEKLFF. In nucleotides, the CDR3 is TGTGCCAGCAGTGGGCAGGGGGCTGCAACTAATGAAAAACTGTTTTTT.

This clone came up a few times. The rearrangement links TRBV29-1 to TRBJ1-2; D unresolved. Looked up from germline, CDR1 is SQVTM and CDR2 is ANQGSEA. The CDR3 extends over 14 amino acids. V gave up 2 bases and J gave up 2 bases, with 12 bases separating them. The CDR3 loop reads CSVENRRANYGYTF. As DNA, the CDR3 is TGCAGCGTTGAAAACCGGCGGGCAAACTATGGCTACACCTTC.